This passage covers 32 T cell receptor beta chains from one sample sequenced in a study of T cells after yellow fever vaccination. TCRdb called the 5' RACE reads again in MiXCR, with one record for every CDR3 protein. The sample carries roughly 120,000 distinct CDR3 sequences, 7% to 8.5% recorded once. The specimen was CD8+ T cells sorted from PBMCs, collected 45 days after the yellow fever booster vaccination. The source of these receptors is a young man who received the YFV17D yellow fever vaccine.

This clonotype has at least ten counts. DNA for the CDR3: TGTGCCAGCGATACAGGGGATAGTTTAAGGACCCAGTACTTC. Translation: CASDTGDSLRTQYF. This rearrangement joins TRBV2 to TRBJ2-5; 7 positions match TRBD1. V lost 8 bases to trimming and J lost 7 bases; unmatched junction nucleotides: 13. Per the germline V gene, CDR1 is SNHLY and CDR2 is FYNNEI. The CDR3 sequence is 14 residues long.

This clonotype was seen many times. The chain has TRBV27 and TRBJ2-3; D tentatively reads TRBD1 or TRBD2 (5 bases each). CDR3 length: 14 residues. V lost 6 bases, J lost 8 bases, and 18 bases lay in between. Germline assignment: CDR1 MNHEY and CDR2 SMNVEV (reference sequence). CDR3 DNA sequence: TGTGCCAGCAGCCGGGACCCCCAGTTGGGTACGCAGTATTTT. It translates to CASSRDPQLGTQYF.

The table lists this clonotype with a few counts. The chain recombines TRBV2 with TRBJ2-3; D unresolved. The CDR3 extends over 16 amino acids. Germline V CDR1 and CDR2: SNHLY, FYNNEI. The ends were cut back, 3 bases at V and 2 bases at J, with 15 bases in the middle. The CDR3: CASSDGREPITDTQYF. The CDR3 bases are TGTGCCAGCAGTGACGGGCGCGAACCTATCACAGATACGCAGTATTTT.

V usage is TRBV6-2 or TRBV6-3 and J usage is TRBJ1-5; D perhaps matches TRBD1 (5 bases). The CDR3 loop spans 16 amino acids. Germline CDR1 and CDR2: MNHEY and SVGEGT. V was shortened by 2 bases and J by 0 bases, with 11 bases between the two germline ends. CDR3 in amino acids: CASSYGDAASNQPQHF. For the CDR3, the DNA is TGTGCCAGCAGTTACGGGGACGCAGCTAGCAATCAGCCCCAGCATTTT.

This clonotype was recorded at least ten times. This rearrangement joins TRBV11-2 to TRBJ2-1; TRBD1 might be the D (5 bases). The V gene's germline CDR1 is SGHAT and CDR2 FQNNGV. The CDR3 spans 16 residues. Trimming took off 1 base at V and 2 bases at J, with 12 bases between the two ends. The CDR3 reads CASSLVGPGAYNEQFF. Written as DNA, the CDR3 is TGTGCCAGCAGCTTAGTGGGGCCCGGAGCCTACAATGAGCAGTTCTTC.

This clonotype was recorded a few times. The chain uses TRBV20-1 and TRBJ1-5; no definite D call. CDR1 DFQATT and CDR2 SNEGSKA come from the germline V gene (reference sequence). V was cut by 0 bases and J by 1 base, with 13 bases left in between. This CDR3 is 16 amino acids long. The CDR3 nucleotides are TGCAGTGCTAGAGATCTGGCCGGCCCCAGCAATCAGCCCCAGCATTTT. Translation gives CSARDLAGPSNQPQHF.

This clonotype was observed many times. In DNA form, the CDR3 reads TGTGCCATCAGAGGGCCTTCCTACGAGCAGTACTTC. Amino acid sequence: CAIRGPSYEQYF. The rearrangement links TRBV10-3 to TRBJ2-7; no clear D gene. The CDR3 runs 12 residues. Trimming removed 6 bases from V and 1 base from J, with 7 bases in between. Germline V gene data show CDR1 as ENHRY and CDR2 as SYGVKD.

This chain connects TRBV5-4 to TRBJ2-7; TRBD1 agrees at 8 bases. J gave up 2 bases and V 2 bases, and 3 bases lay outside the gene matches. The germline CDR1 and CDR2 sequences are SGHNT and YYREEE (reference sequence). This CDR3 region has 14 residues. CDR3 residues: CASSFRGRTYEQYF. CDR3 bases: TGTGCCAGCAGCTTCAGGGGGCGCACCTACGAGCAGTACTTC.

This clonotype was seen at least ten times. This chain joins TRBV5-1 and TRBJ2-2; 7 bases agree with TRBD2. The CDR3 totals 15 residues. V shed 2 bases, J shed 4 bases, and the junction held 5 bases outside the gene matches. CDR1 is SGHRS and CDR2 is YFSETQ in the germline V gene. CDR3 amino acids: CASSFTSGGTGELFF. CDR3 coding DNA: TGCGCCAGCAGCTTTACATCGGGAGGCACCGGGGAGCTGTTTTTT.

This clonotype came up a few times. V usage is TRBV27 and J usage is TRBJ2-7; 11 bases fit TRBD1. The V and J ends lost 8 bases and 6 bases, in that order; junction bases with no gene match: 9. Germline assignment: CDR1 MNHEY and CDR2 SMNVEV (reference sequence). The CDR3 runs to 14 residues. The CDR3 DNA is TGTGCCAGCTCGCCGGGACAGGGGGTCGGCGAGCAGTACTTC. Encoded protein: CASSPGQGVGEQYF.

This chain links TRBV5-6 with TRBJ2-1, with D uncertain. The CDR3 runs to 15 residues. Trimming stripped 9 bases from V and 0 bases from J, with 16 bases between. The germline V gene has CDR1 SGHDT and CDR2 YYEEEE. The CDR3 spells CAIGHGLLSYNEQFF. In DNA, the CDR3 is TGTGCCATCGGCCACGGGCTTCTCTCCTACAATGAGCAGTTCTTC. The complete variable domain, with remaining parts taken from reference TRBV5-6 and TRBJ2-1, reads DAGVTQSPTHLIKTRGQQVTLRCSPKSGHDTVSWYQQALGQGPQFIFQYYEEEERQRGNFPDRFSGHQFPNYSSELNVNALLLGDSALYLCAIGHGLLSYNEQFFGPGTRLTVL.

The sample holds many counts of this clonotype. V and J are TRBV12-3 or TRBV12-4 and TRBJ2-3, with 13 bases lining up with TRBD2. The CDR3 runs to 16 residues. J was trimmed by 2 bases and V by 3 bases; bases with no gene match: 2. CDR3 nucleotides: TGTGCCAGCAGTTTTGGACTAGCGGGAGTCACAGATACGCAGTATTTT. Translated, it gives CASSFGLAGVTDTQYF.

This clonotype was seen at least ten times. V usage is TRBV10-2 and J usage is TRBJ2-7; 7 bases line up with TRBD1. The CDR3 has 12 amino acids. V lost 7 bases, J lost 2 bases, and 2 bases stayed unmatched. Germline V lookup: CDR1 WSHSY, CDR2 SAAADI. In nucleotides, the CDR3 is TGCGCCAGCACGGGACAGCCCTACGAGCAGTACTTC. This codes for CASTGQPYEQYF.

V is TRBV7-8 and J is TRBJ2-7; tentatively, D is TRBD2 (5 bases). This CDR3 is built from 12 residues. Germline V lookup: CDR1 SGHVS, CDR2 FQNEAQ. Deletions cut 6 bases from V and 5 bases from J, with 11 bases between. The DNA of the CDR3 is TGTGCCAGCAGTCCGGGGATCCACGAGCAGTACTTC. Translating it yields CASSPGIHEQYF.

Ten or more counts support this clonotype. The chain employs TRBV10-3 and TRBJ2-7; 10 bases map to TRBD1. V dropped 7 bases and J dropped 2; count of bases not matched to a gene: 11. CDR1 and CDR2 (germline): ENHRY, SYGVKD. The CDR3 covers 16 residues. This CDR3 reads CAITAGTGAGTYEQYF. CDR3 in DNA: TGTGCCATCACAGCCGGGACAGGGGCAGGGACCTACGAGCAGTACTTC.

At least ten counts were recorded for this clonotype. The rearrangement uses TRBV12-5 and TRBJ2-1, with 9 bases lining up with TRBD2. This CDR3 is built from 15 residues. The ends lost 5 bases at V and 7 bases at J; junction bases unmatched: 9. Germline V gene lookup returns CDR1 LGHNT and CDR2 FRNRAP. CDR3 nucleotide sequence: TGTGCTAGTGGTCCGCGAGGACTAGCGAGGAATGAGCAGTTCTTC. The encoded protein is CASGPRGLARNEQFF.

This clonotype was counted at least ten times. The chain combines TRBV28 with TRBJ2-5; 10 nucleotides agree with TRBD2. This CDR3 contains 16 residues. Germline assignment: CDR1 MDHEN and CDR2 SYDVKM. The junction had 8 bases not matched to a gene; V was cut back by 3 bases and J by 4 bases. As DNA, the CDR3 is TGTGCCAGCAGTTTGAGAAGGGCTAGCGGGGGAGAGACCCAGTACTTC. It translates to CASSLRRASGGETQYF. The complete variable domain, with remaining parts taken from reference TRBV28 and TRBJ2-5, reads DVKVTQSSRYLVKRTGEKVFLECVQDMDHENMFWYRQDPGLGLRLIYFSYDVKMKEKGDIPEGYSVSREKKERFSLILESASTNQTSMYLCASSLRRASGGETQYFGPGTRLLVL.

By share of the sample, this clonotype is medium-sized. The genes are TRBV5-1 and TRBJ2-7; 9 bases fit TRBD1. J gave up 3 bases and V 5 bases, and 6 bases lay outside the gene matches. Germline CDR1 and CDR2: SGHRS and YFSETQ. This CDR3 comprises 14 residues. This CDR3 reads CASSPGQGNYEQYF. CDR3 DNA sequence: TGCGCCAGCAGTCCGGGACAGGGTAACTACGAGCAGTACTTC.

This clonotype was seen ten or more times. This chain uses TRBV2 with TRBJ2-3; D remains ambiguous. V was trimmed by 3 bases and J by 0 bases, leaving 13 bases between them. The CDR3 totals 16 residues. Germline CDR1 SNHLY, CDR2 FYNNEI. CDR3 coding DNA: TGTGCCAGCAGTGACATGACCGGACCGAGCACAGATACGCAGTATTTT. Translated: CASSDMTGPSTDTQYF.

This clonotype appeared many times. DNA for the CDR3: TGTGCCAGCAGTTCGACAGGGACCTACGAGCAGTACTTC. This codes for CASSSTGTYEQYF. The chain couples TRBV28 to TRBJ2-7, with TRBD1 matching 7 bases. This CDR3 comprises 13 residues. J lost 2 bases, V lost 4 bases, and 2 bases had no gene match. Germline CDR1 MDHEN, CDR2 SYDVKM.

This clonotype showed up many times. The chain combines TRBV10-2 with TRBJ1-2; TRBD1 is a possible D gene (6 bases). This CDR3 contains 15 residues. Trimming shortened V by 2 bases and J by 4 bases, and 14 bases separated the two germline ends. Looked up from germline, CDR1 is WSHSY and CDR2 is SAAADI. The CDR3 is CASSEAGTIPYGYTF. The DNA of the CDR3 is TGCGCCAGCAGTGAGGCCGGGACAATCCCCTATGGCTACACCTTC.

This clonotype appeared many times. The chain links TRBV27 to TRBJ1-4; 9 bases agree with TRBD1. Germline-derived CDR1 and CDR2 are MNHEY and SMNVEV (reference sequence). Germline trimming cut 7 bases from V and 7 bases from J; bases unmatched to any gene: 7. The CDR3 is 14 amino acids. The CDR3: CASTSGTGSEKLFF. The CDR3 bases are TGTGCCAGCACCTCCGGGACAGGGAGTGAAAAACTGTTTTTT.

Many counts were recorded for this clonotype. The rearrangement uses TRBV29-1 and TRBJ2-1, with D possibly being TRBD1 or TRBD2 (5 bases each). The length of the CDR3 is 14 residues. V was trimmed by 5 bases and J by 6 bases, leaving 17 bases between them. Germline CDR1 reads SQVTM; CDR2 reads ANQGSEA. The CDR3 protein is CSVYGAHNPNEQFF. In DNA, the CDR3 is TGCAGCGTTTACGGGGCCCATAATCCCAATGAGCAGTTCTTC.

In its sample, this clonotype was seen many times. This rearrangement joins TRBV6-2 or TRBV6-3 to TRBJ2-1; TRBD1 matches 9 bases. Germline-derived CDR1 and CDR2 are MNHEY and SVGEGT. V trimming: 5 bases; J trimming: 4 bases; junction bases outside the gene matches: 9. The CDR3 sequence is 16 residues long. This chain's CDR3 is CASSPGGTGIYNEQFF. The CDR3 nucleotides read TGTGCCAGCAGTCCGGGCGGGACAGGGATTTACAATGAGCAGTTCTTC.

This clonotype has ten or more counts. This rearrangement joins TRBV7-8 to TRBJ2-5, with D maybe TRBD2 (6 bases). Trimming cost V 0 bases and J 1 base, with 9 bases left between them. Per the germline V gene, CDR1 is SGHVS and CDR2 is FQNEAQ. This CDR3 contains 15 residues. In DNA form, the CDR3 reads TGTGCCAGCAGCTTAGCCTGGGACTCCCAAGAGACCCAGTACTTC. Its translation: CASSLAWDSQETQYF.

This clonotype was detected ten times or more. The chain employs TRBV5-1 and TRBJ2-7; perhaps TRBD1 as D (6 bases). Germline lookup yields CDR1 SGHRS and CDR2 YFSETQ. The CDR3 is made up of 11 amino acids. The ends were cut back, 4 bases at V and 6 bases at J, with 8 bases in the middle. The CDR3 loop is CASSQDSEQYF. The CDR3 DNA follows: TGCGCCAGCAGCCAGGACAGCGAGCAGTACTTC.

This chain uses TRBV7-2 with TRBJ2-5; 7 nucleotides agree with TRBD2. CDR1 is SGHTA, CDR2 FQGNSA, per germline. CDR3 length: 17 residues. After removal of 6 bases from V and 1 base from J, the junction contained 14 bases not matched to a gene. The CDR3 reads CASRLNDLAATQETQYF. The CDR3 DNA sequence: TGTGCCAGCAGACTAAACGATCTAGCGGCCACCCAAGAGACCCAGTACTTC.

This clonotype was observed at least ten times. The chain employs TRBV3-1 and TRBJ1-4; D gene uncertain. The CDR3 runs 15 residues. Germline-derived CDR1 and CDR2 are LGHDT and YNNKEL (reference sequence). Trimming took off 0 bases at V and 8 bases at J, with 13 bases between the two ends. CDR3 coding DNA: TGTGCCAGCAGCCAAGACGGTGACCCAAGCGAAAAACTGTTTTTT. Amino acid sequence: CASSQDGDPSEKLFF.

This clonotype was found a few times. The chain carries TRBV3-1 and TRBJ2-1; 9 nucleotides match TRBD2. The CDR3 totals 15 residues. Germline trimming cut 4 bases from V and 7 bases from J; bases unmatched to any gene: 8. Per germline, CDR1 LGHDT and CDR2 YNNKEL (reference sequence). The CDR3 is CASSPAGLALNEQFF. CDR3 sequence (DNA): TGTGCCAGCAGCCCAGCGGGACTAGCTTTGAATGAGCAGTTCTTC.

This chain's CDR3 is CASSDMGAGGEQYF. In DNA, the CDR3 is TGTGCCAGCAGCGACATGGGGGCTGGGGGCGAGCAGTACTTC. This chain joins TRBV9 and TRBJ2-7, with D perhaps TRBD1 (6 bases). This CDR3 is 14 amino acids long. CDR1 is SGDLS, CDR2 YYNGEE, per germline. V lost 3 bases to trimming and J lost 6 bases, with 16 bases between them.

V usage is TRBV15 and J usage is TRBJ2-2; D tentatively reads TRBD1 or TRBD2 (5 bases each). Per the germline V gene, CDR1 is LNHNV and CDR2 is YYDKDF (reference sequence). The CDR3 contains 18 residues. V was trimmed by 4 bases and J by 0 bases, leaving 18 bases between them. CDR3 in amino acids: CATSTSVGDVANTGELFF. Here the CDR3 DNA reads TGTGCCACCAGCACATCAGTGGGGGACGTAGCGAACACCGGGGAGCTGTTTTTT.

There are many counts of this clonotype. This chain connects TRBV7-9 to TRBJ2-3; D gene uncertain. Germline V gene sequence: CDR1 SEHNR, CDR2 FQNEAQ (reference sequence). The CDR3 runs to 14 residues. Trimming took 5 bases from V and 5 from J, leaving 14 bases between them. CDR3 in amino acids: CASSDFAALDTQYF. DNA of the CDR3: TGTGCCAGCAGCGACTTTGCCGCCTTAGATACGCAGTATTTT.